This is a list of T cell receptor beta chains from one sample in a study of shared clonotypes between healthy human individuals. The assay was immunoSEQ multiplex PCR, and TCRdb's table has in-frame clones only and misses some. There are a few hundred thousand clones in the sample; less than 98% occur only once, and less than 0.065% lies in the top ten. The sample consisted of naive CD4+ T cells sorted from blood. All receptors derive from a young woman in good health. Each CDR3 is given with its conserved first and last residue. Each record gives: CDR3 DNA, CDR3 protein, D gene, V gene, J gene. A D gene is named only where the DNA matches it firmly.

DNA: TGTGCCAGCAGCCCCGTAGCGGGGTTCTCTGGAAACACCATATATTTT
CDR3: CASSPVAGFSGNTIYF
D: -
V: TRBV14
J: TRBJ1-3

DNA: TGTGCCAGCAGCCGGGGAGGAACAAACTCCTACGAGCAGTACTTC
CDR3: CASSRGGTNSYEQYF
D: -
V: TRBV28
J: TRBJ2-7

DNA: TGTGCCAGCAGTGAATTCCGGAATCCAGGCTACACCTTC
CDR3: CASSEFRNPGYTF
D: -
V: TRBV2
J: TRBJ1-2

DNA: TGTGCCAGCTCACCACCGGGCGGAGGTAGCACAGATACGCAGTATTTT
CDR3: CASSPPGGGSTDTQYF
D: -
V: TRBV18
J: TRBJ2-3

DNA: TGTGCCAGCAGCGGGCGCGGGAGAACAGATACGCAGTATTTT
CDR3: CASSGRGRTDTQYF
D: TRBD2
V: TRBV25-1
J: TRBJ2-3

DNA: TGTGCCAGCAGCTCAGGACTAGCGGGACAGTACAATGAGCAGTTCTTC
CDR3: CASSSGLAGQYNEQFF
D: TRBD2
V: TRBV5-4
J: TRBJ2-1

DNA: TGTGCCAGCAGCTTCTTTTCAGGGGCGCAAGAGACCCAGTACTTC
CDR3: CASSFFSGAQETQYF
D: -
V: TRBV5-6
J: TRBJ2-5

DNA: TGCGCCAGCAGCCGGGGACAGGGGGATGTAGATACGCAGTATTTT
CDR3: CASSRGQGDVDTQYF
D: TRBD1
V: TRBV5-1
J: TRBJ2-3

DNA: TGTGCCGTAATGGGGGAGTTTAGCACTGAAGCTTTCTTT
CDR3: CAVMGEFSTEAFF
D: -
V: TRBV10-3
J: TRBJ1-1

DNA: TGCGCCAGCAGCCAAGATATTACCGGGGTTGAAGCTTTCTTT
CDR3: CASSQDITGVEAFF
D: -
V: TRBV4-1
J: TRBJ1-1

DNA: TGTGCCATCAGTGGGGGGGAGCACTACGAGCAGTACTTC
CDR3: CAISGGEHYEQYF
D: -
V: TRBV10-3
J: TRBJ2-7

DNA: TGTGCCAGCAGCTTGGCCAGGGGACTAGCGCACGATGAGCAGTTCTTC
CDR3: CASSLARGLAHDEQFF
D: TRBD2
V: TRBV5-8
J: TRBJ2-1

DNA: TGTGCCAGCAGCGGGGGACTAGCGGGAGTCGACACCGGGGAGCTGTTTTTT
CDR3: CASSGGLAGVDTGELFF
D: TRBD2
V: TRBV9
J: TRBJ2-2

DNA: TGTGCCAGTAGTAGACAGGGATATGGAAACACCATATATTTT
CDR3: CASSRQGYGNTIYF
D: TRBD1
V: TRBV19
J: TRBJ1-3

DNA: TGCGCCAGCAGCCAAGATCGTGGGACTAGCGGGGCCAATGAGCAGTTCTTC
CDR3: CASSQDRGTSGANEQFF
D: TRBD2
V: TRBV4-1
J: TRBJ2-1

DNA: TGTGCAATCCATGGGGGGGGAATGAACACTGAAGCTTTCTTT
CDR3: CAIHGGGMNTEAFF
D: -
V: TRBV28
J: TRBJ1-1

DNA: TGTGCCAGCAGCTTAGTCCTAGCGGGAACAGATACGCAGTATTTT
CDR3: CASSLVLAGTDTQYF
D: TRBD2
V: TRBV7-2
J: TRBJ2-3

DNA: TGTGCCAGCAGCCTAAAACAGGGTTCTTACAATGAGCAGTTCTTC
CDR3: CASSLKQGSYNEQFF
D: -
V: TRBV6-6
J: TRBJ2-1

DNA: TGTGCCAGCAGTTTTAGCCCCCCGGAATCCAATCAGCCCCAGCATTTT
CDR3: CASSFSPPESNQPQHF
D: -
V: TRBV28
J: TRBJ1-5

DNA: TGTGCCAGTAGTACCAGGGTATCTGATACGCAGTATTTT
CDR3: CASSTRVSDTQYF
D: -
V: TRBV19
J: TRBJ2-3

DNA: TGTGCCAGCAGCTCAACATGGGAGGCCGGGGAGCTGTTTTTT
CDR3: CASSSTWEAGELFF
D: -
V: TRBV7-3
J: TRBJ2-2

DNA: TGTGCCAGCAGTTCCCTCGGACGCGAAGCTTTCTTT
CDR3: CASSSLGREAFF
D: -
V: TRBV28
J: TRBJ1-1

DNA: TGTGCCAGCAGCGTAGGGGGCGGGGACTACGAGCAGTACTTC
CDR3: CASSVGGGDYEQYF
D: -
V: TRBV9
J: TRBJ2-7

DNA: TGCGCCAGCAGCTTGGCGACGGCTAACACTGAAGCTTTCTTT
CDR3: CASSLATANTEAFF
D: -
V: TRBV5-1
J: TRBJ1-1

DNA: TGTGCCAGCAGTTCTCTGAATTCCCTCACCGAGCAGTACTTC
CDR3: CASSSLNSLTEQYF
D: -
V: TRBV28
J: TRBJ2-7

DNA: TGTGCCAGCAGTGAAGGCTCATTTCCGGGCACTGAAGCTTTCTTT
CDR3: CASSEGSFPGTEAFF
D: -
V: TRBV6-1
J: TRBJ1-1

DNA: TGTGCCAGCAGCTTAGGATTGCCAAACACCATATATTTT
CDR3: CASSLGLPNTIYF
D: -
V: TRBV11-2
J: TRBJ1-3

DNA: TGTGCCACCAGCAGAGATCAGTGGGGGCACGACACCGGGGAGCTGTTTTTT
CDR3: CATSRDQWGHDTGELFF
D: -
V: TRBV15
J: TRBJ2-2

DNA: TGCGCCAGCAGCTCCTCACTAGCGTCAAACCCCACAGATACGCAGTATTTT
CDR3: CASSSSLASNPTDTQYF
D: TRBD2
V: TRBV5-1
J: TRBJ2-3